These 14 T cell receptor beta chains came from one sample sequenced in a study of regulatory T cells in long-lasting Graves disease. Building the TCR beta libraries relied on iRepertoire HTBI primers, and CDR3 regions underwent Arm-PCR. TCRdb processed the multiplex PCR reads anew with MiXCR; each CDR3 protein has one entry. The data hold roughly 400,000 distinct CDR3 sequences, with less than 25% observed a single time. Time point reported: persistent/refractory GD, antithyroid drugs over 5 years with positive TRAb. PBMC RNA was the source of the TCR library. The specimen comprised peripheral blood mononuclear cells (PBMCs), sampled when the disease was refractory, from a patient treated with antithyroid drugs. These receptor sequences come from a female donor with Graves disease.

The CDR3 sequence is CASSLAGAPGPGELFF. CDR3 nucleotides: TGTGCCAGCAGCTTAGCCGGGGCCCCTGGTCCCGGGGAGCTGTTTTTT. The rearrangement uses TRBV7-9 and TRBJ2-2; either TRBD1 or TRBD2 may supply D (5 bases each). V lost 0 bases to trimming and J lost 6 bases, with 14 bases between them. The CDR3 covers 16 residues. Germline V gene data show CDR1 as SEHNR and CDR2 as FQNEAQ (reference sequence).

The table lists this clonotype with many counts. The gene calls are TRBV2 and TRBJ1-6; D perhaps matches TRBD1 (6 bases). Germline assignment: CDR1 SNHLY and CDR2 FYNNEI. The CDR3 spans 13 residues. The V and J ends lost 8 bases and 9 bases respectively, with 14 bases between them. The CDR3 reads CASLQGRGSPLHF. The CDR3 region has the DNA TGTGCCAGCCTACAGGGCAGGGGTTCACCCCTCCACTTT.

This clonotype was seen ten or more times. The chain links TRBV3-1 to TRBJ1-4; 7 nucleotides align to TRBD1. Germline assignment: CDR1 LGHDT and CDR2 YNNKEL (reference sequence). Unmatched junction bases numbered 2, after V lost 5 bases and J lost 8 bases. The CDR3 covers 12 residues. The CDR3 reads CASSLTGEKLFF. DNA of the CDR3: TGTGCCAGCAGCTTGACAGGGGAAAAACTGTTTTTT.

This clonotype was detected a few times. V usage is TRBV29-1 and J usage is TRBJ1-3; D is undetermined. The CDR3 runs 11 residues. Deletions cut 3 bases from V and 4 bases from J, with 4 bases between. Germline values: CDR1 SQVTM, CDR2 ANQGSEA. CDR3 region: CSVEDGNTIYF. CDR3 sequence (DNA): TGCAGCGTTGAGGACGGAAACACCATATATTTT.

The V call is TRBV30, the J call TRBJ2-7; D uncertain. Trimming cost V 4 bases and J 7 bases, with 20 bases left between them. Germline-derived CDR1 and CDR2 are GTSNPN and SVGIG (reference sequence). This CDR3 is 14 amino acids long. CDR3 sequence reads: CAWKDQTGAREQYF. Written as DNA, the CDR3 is TGTGCCTGGAAAGATCAGACCGGCGCCAGGGAGCAGTACTTC.

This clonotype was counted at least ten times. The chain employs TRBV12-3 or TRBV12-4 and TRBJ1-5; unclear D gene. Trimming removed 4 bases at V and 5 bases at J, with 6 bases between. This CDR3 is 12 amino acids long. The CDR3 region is CASSSTDQPQHF. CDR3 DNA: TGTGCCAGCAGTTCCACGGATCAGCCCCAGCATTTT.

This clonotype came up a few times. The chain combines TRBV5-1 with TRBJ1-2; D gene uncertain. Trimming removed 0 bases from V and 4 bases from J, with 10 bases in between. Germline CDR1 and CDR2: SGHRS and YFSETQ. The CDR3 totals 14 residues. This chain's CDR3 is CASSLDSAVYGYTF. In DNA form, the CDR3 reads TGCGCCAGCAGCTTGGACAGCGCCGTCTATGGCTACACCTTC.

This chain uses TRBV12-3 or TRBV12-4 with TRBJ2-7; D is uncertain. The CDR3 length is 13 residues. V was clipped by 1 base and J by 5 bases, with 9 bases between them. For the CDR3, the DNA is TGTGCCAGCAGTTTAGTTGCTTCCCACGAGCAGTACTTC. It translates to CASSLVASHEQYF.

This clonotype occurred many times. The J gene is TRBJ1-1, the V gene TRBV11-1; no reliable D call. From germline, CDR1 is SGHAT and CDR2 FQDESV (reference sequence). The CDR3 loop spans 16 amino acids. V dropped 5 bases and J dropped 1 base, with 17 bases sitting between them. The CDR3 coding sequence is TGTGCCAGCAGCCCGCTCCCGCTCACAGAGAACACTGAAGCTTTCTTT. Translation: CASSPLPLTENTEAFF. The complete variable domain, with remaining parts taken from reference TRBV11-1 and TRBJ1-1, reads EAEVAQSPRYKITEKSQAVAFWCDPISGHATLYWYRQILGQGPELLVQFQDESVVDDSQLPKDRFSAERLKGVDSTLKIQPAELGDSAMYLCASSPLPLTENTEAFFGQGTRLTVV.

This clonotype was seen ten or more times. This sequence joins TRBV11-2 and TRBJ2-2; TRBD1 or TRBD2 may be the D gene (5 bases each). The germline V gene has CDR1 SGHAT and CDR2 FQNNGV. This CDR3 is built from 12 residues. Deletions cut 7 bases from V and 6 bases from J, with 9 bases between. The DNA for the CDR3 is TGTGCCAGCAAGGGGACCCCCGGGGAGCTGTTTTTT. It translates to CASKGTPGELFF.

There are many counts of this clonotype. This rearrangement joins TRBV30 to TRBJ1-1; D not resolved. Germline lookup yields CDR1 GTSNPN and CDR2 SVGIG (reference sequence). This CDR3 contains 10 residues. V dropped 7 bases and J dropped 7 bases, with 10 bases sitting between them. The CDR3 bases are TGTGCCTTGTATCGAGTTGAAGCTTTCTTT. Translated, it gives CALYRVEAFF.

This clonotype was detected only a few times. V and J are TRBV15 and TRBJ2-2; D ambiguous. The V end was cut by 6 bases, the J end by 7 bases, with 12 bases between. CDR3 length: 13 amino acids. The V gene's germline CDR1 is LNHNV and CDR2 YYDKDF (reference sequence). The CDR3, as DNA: TGTGCCACCAGTTACAGTTCTGGCGGGGAGCTGTTTTTT. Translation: CATSYSSGGELFF.

The chain's CDR3 is CASSEGSRSSGNTIYF. The CDR3 coding sequence is TGTGCCAGCAGTGAGGGCAGTAGATCCTCTGGAAACACCATATATTTT. The rearrangement joins TRBV2 to TRBJ1-3; D unclear. The V end was cut by 3 bases, the J end by 0 bases, with 12 bases between. This CDR3 has 16 residues. CDR1 is SNHLY and CDR2 is FYNNEI in the germline V gene. The full variable domain, completed using reference TRBV2 and TRBJ1-3, is EPEVTQTPSHQVTQMGQEVILRCVPISNHLYFYWYRQILGQKVEFLVSFYNNEISEKSEIFDDQFSVERPDGSNFTLKIRSTKLEDSAMYFCASSEGSRSSGNTIYFGEGSWLTVV.

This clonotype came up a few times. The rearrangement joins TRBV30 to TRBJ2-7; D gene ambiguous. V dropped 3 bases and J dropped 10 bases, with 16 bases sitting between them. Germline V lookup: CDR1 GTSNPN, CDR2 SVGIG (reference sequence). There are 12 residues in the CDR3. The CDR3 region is CAWSLEAQLQYF. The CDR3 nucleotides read TGTGCCTGGAGCCTCGAGGCCCAGCTTCAGTACTTC. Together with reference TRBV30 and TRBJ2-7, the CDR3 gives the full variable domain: SQTIHQWPATLVQPVGSPLSLECTVEGTSNPNLYWYRQAAGRGLQLLFYSVGIGQISSEVPQNLSASRPQDRQFILSSKKLLLSDSGFYLCAWSLEAQLQYFGPGTRLTVT.